These 21 T cell receptor beta chains share one sample of origin, sequenced in a study of sequential checkpoint blockade in melanoma. Treatment denoted: randomized to nivolumab then ipilimumab (arm A) or the reverse (arm B). Sequencing used immunoSEQ multiplex PCR; TCRdb keeps in-frame clones, though not all of them. Among under 20,000 clones listed, 70% were seen once. The sample consisted of CD8+ T cells sorted from blood (inferred from file names), taken from a patient given nivolumab and ipilimumab in sequence. All receptors come from a human donor with melanoma.

The chain is built from TRBV7-6 and TRBJ2-3; 9 bases are a match to TRBD2. Germline-derived CDR1 and CDR2 are SGHVS and FNYEAQ. This CDR3 is 16 amino acids long. Trimming at V came to 6 bases and at J to 3 bases, leaving 10 bases not matched to a gene. The CDR3 is CASSFTSSGATDTQYF. CDR3 coding DNA: TGTGCCAGCAGTTTTACGTCTAGCGGGGCGACAGATACGCAGTATTTT.

The CDR3 protein is CASSPRTSGAYEQYF. The CDR3 DNA follows: TGTGCCAGCAGCCCCCGGACTAGCGGGGCGTACGAGCAGTACTTC. The J gene is TRBJ2-7, the V gene TRBV9; 12 bases are a match to TRBD2. Germline trimming cut 4 bases from V and 4 bases from J; bases unmatched to any gene: 6. Germline V gene data show CDR1 as SGDLS and CDR2 as YYNGEE. The CDR3 covers 15 residues. The full variable domain, its missing parts supplied by reference TRBV9 and TRBJ2-7, is DSGVTQTPKHLITATGQRVTLRCSPRSGDLSVYWYQQSLDQGLQFLIQYYNGEERAKGNILERFSAQQFPDLHSELNLSSLELGDSALYFCASSPRTSGAYEQYFGPGTRLTVT.

V is TRBV6-5 and J is TRBJ1-1; D gene unclear. The CDR3 is made up of 15 amino acids. V was trimmed by 7 bases and J by 3 bases, leaving 18 bases between them. Germline assignment: CDR1 MNHEY and CDR2 SVGAGI. The CDR3 bases are TGTGCCAGCACTACTAGGCCGGGAGAGGACACTGAAGCTTTCTTT. It codes for CASTTRPGEDTEAFF.

CDR3 sequence: CASSPSGGDKAQPQHF. The CDR3 bases are TGTGCCAGCTCACCTTCAGGGGGCGATAAGGCTCAGCCCCAGCATTTT. The gene calls are TRBV18 and TRBJ1-5; 8 bases align to TRBD1. There are 16 residues in the CDR3. Trimming cost V 3 bases and J 6 bases; bases outside gene matches: 10. Germline assignment: CDR1 KGHSH and CDR2 LQKENI.

The rearrangement joins TRBV7-9 to TRBJ1-5; D gene unclear. Germline assignment: CDR1 SEHNR and CDR2 FQNEAQ (reference sequence). This CDR3 has 14 residues. Trimming took 0 bases from V and 4 from J, leaving 7 bases between them. CDR3 bases: TGTGCCAGCAGCTTAGCATCGAGGAATCAGCCCCAGCATTTT. Encoded protein: CASSLASRNQPQHF.

The chain combines TRBV6-4 with TRBJ2-3; 7 bases match TRBD1. Germline V CDR1 and CDR2: MRHNA, SNTAGT. J gave up 3 bases and V 3 bases, and 3 bases lay outside the gene matches. This CDR3 spans 14 amino acids. The CDR3 sequence is CASSEGQETDTQYF. The CDR3 DNA sequence: TGTGCCAGCAGTGAAGGACAGGAAACAGATACGCAGTATTTT.

The chain recombines TRBV10-3 with TRBJ2-2; 9 bases align to TRBD1. V lost 11 bases to trimming and J lost 0 bases; unmatched junction nucleotides: 7. The CDR3 totals 15 residues. CDR1 and CDR2 (germline): ENHRY, SYGVKD. The CDR3 region has the DNA TGTGCCGTGGAACAGGGGGCCACGAACACCGGGGAGCTGTTTTTT. Translation gives CAVEQGATNTGELFF.

The gene calls are TRBV9 and TRBJ1-2; TRBD1 matches 9 bases. CDR1 SGDLS and CDR2 YYNGEE come from the germline V gene. There are 14 residues in the CDR3. With V trimmed by 8 bases and J by 7 bases, 12 bases remained unmatched. CDR3 loop: CASDSPGQGRGYTF. CDR3 DNA sequence: TGTGCCAGTGACTCACCGGGACAGGGACGTGGCTACACCTTC. The complete variable domain, with remaining parts taken from reference TRBV9 and TRBJ1-2, reads DSGVTQTPKHLITATGQRVTLRCSPRSGDLSVYWYQQSLDQGLQFLIQYYNGEERAKGNILERFSAQQFPDLHSELNLSSLELGDSALYFCASDSPGQGRGYTFGSGTRLTVV.

This rearrangement joins TRBV29-1 to TRBJ2-2, with TRBD2 identical over 10 bases. V lost 1 base, J lost 4 bases, and 15 bases stayed unmatched. The CDR3 totals 19 residues. Looked up from germline, CDR1 is SQVTM and CDR2 is ANQGSEA. DNA of the CDR3: TGCAGCGTTGAAGTGTGGTCTAGCGGGGGCCGAGAGCTCACCGGGGAGCTGTTTTTT. Amino acid sequence: CSVEVWSSGGRELTGELFF.

The chain couples TRBV6-5 to TRBJ2-7; no clear D gene. This CDR3 region has 13 residues. V dropped 4 bases and J dropped 3 bases, with 10 bases sitting between them. Germline-derived CDR1 and CDR2 are MNHEY and SVGAGI. The CDR3 spells CASSSYMNYEQYF. The CDR3 nucleotides read TGTGCCAGCAGTTCTTACATGAACTACGAGCAGTACTTC.

This chain uses TRBV27 with TRBJ1-2; 10 positions match TRBD1. With V trimmed by 5 bases and J by 8 bases, 8 bases remained unmatched. Germline V gives CDR1 MNHEY, CDR2 SMNVEV (reference sequence). The CDR3 has 14 residues. Here the CDR3 reads CASSIGGTGDGYTF. The CDR3 nucleotides are TGTGCCAGCAGTATCGGGGGGACAGGGGACGGCTACACCTTC.

The chain has TRBV7-2 and TRBJ2-4; 10 nucleotides align to TRBD1. Per the germline V gene, CDR1 is SGHTA and CDR2 is FQGNSA. The CDR3 totals 15 residues. J gave up 8 bases and V 1 base, and 5 bases lay outside the gene matches. CDR3 bases: TGTGCCAGCAGCTTAGGGGGACAGGGGCGGGACATTCAGTACTTC. Its translation: CASSLGGQGRDIQYF.

The CDR3 region has the DNA TGTGCCAGCAGTTTATTGGCGGGGGGCGATGGCTACACCTTC. Amino acids: CASSLLAGGDGYTF. The gene calls are TRBV27 and TRBJ1-2, with D tentatively TRBD1 (6 bases). The CDR3 consists of 14 residues. Germline lookup yields CDR1 MNHEY and CDR2 SMNVEV (reference sequence). V was trimmed by 1 base and J by 6 bases, leaving 12 bases between them.

This clone was seen a handful of times. This chain connects TRBV27 to TRBJ1-4, with D unclear. Trimming stripped 5 bases from V and 2 bases from J, with 6 bases between. The CDR3 has 13 amino acids. Germline loops: CDR1 MNHEY, CDR2 SMNVEV (reference sequence). This CDR3 reads CASSPLTNEKLFF. Written as DNA, the CDR3 is TGTGCCAGCAGTCCCCTCACTAATGAAAAACTGTTTTTT.

The rearrangement links TRBV29-1 to TRBJ2-7, with 8 bases lining up with TRBD1. The V gene end was trimmed by 0 bases and the J gene end by 6 bases; junction bases not matched to a gene: 7. The CDR3 totals 14 residues. Germline V gene lookup returns CDR1 SQVTM and CDR2 ANQGSEA. This CDR3 is CSVEDPDREAEQYF. Written as DNA, the CDR3 is TGCAGCGTTGAAGATCCGGACAGGGAGGCCGAGCAGTACTTC.

The chain employs TRBV6-1 and TRBJ1-5; maybe TRBD1 (6 bases). The V and J ends lost 2 bases and 6 bases respectively, with 20 bases between them. The CDR3 covers 17 residues. Germline lookup yields CDR1 MNHNS and CDR2 SASEGT. This chain's CDR3 is CASSEYRERGSGQPQHF. As DNA, the CDR3 is TGTGCCAGCAGTGAATACAGGGAGAGGGGGAGTGGTCAGCCCCAGCATTTT.

The V and J genes are TRBV13 and TRBJ2-7; TRBD1 might be the D (6 bases). The germline CDR1 and CDR2 sequences are PRHDT and FYEKMQ (reference sequence). The V gene lost 4 bases and the J gene lost 3 bases, with 16 bases spanning the gap. This CDR3 has 15 residues. The CDR3 sequence: CASSSSGTKIYEQYF. In DNA form, the CDR3 reads TGTGCCAGCAGCTCCTCCGGGACAAAGATCTACGAGCAGTACTTC. Using reference TRBV13 and TRBJ2-7 for the parts outside the CDR3, the full variable domain is AAGVIQSPRHLIKEKRETATLKCYPIPRHDTVYWYQQGPGQDPQFLISFYEKMQSDKGSIPDRFSAQQFSDYHSELNMSSLELGDSALYFCASSSSGTKIYEQYFGPGTRLTVT.

This sequence joins TRBV19 and TRBJ2-1; 7 bases line up with TRBD2. Germline V CDR1 and CDR2: LNHDA, SQIVND (reference sequence). This CDR3 is 16 amino acids long. J gave up 1 base and V 0 bases, and 3 bases lay outside the gene matches. This CDR3 reads CASSIDVGGSYNEQFF. Here the CDR3 DNA reads TGTGCCAGTAGTATAGATGTGGGGGGGTCCTACAATGAGCAGTTCTTC.

V is TRBV9 and J is TRBJ2-5; TRBD1 aligns across 8 bases. With 4 bases clipped from V and 1 base from J, the junction kept 18 bases outside the gene matches. Germline V gene sequence: CDR1 SGDLS, CDR2 YYNGEE. The CDR3 loop spans 19 amino acids. The CDR3 nucleotides read TGTGCCAGCAGCCCCCAGGACAGGGCTGTCGGAAAAATCCAAGAGACCCAGTACTTC. Translation: CASSPQDRAVGKIQETQYF.

The J gene is TRBJ2-7, the V gene TRBV25-1; possible D gene TRBD2, 5 bases. The germline gives CDR1 MGHDK, CDR2 SYGVNS. Trimming took 3 bases from V and 6 from J, leaving 9 bases between them. The CDR3 is made up of 12 amino acids. The CDR3 coding sequence is TGTGCCAGCAGTGATAGCGAGCGCGAGCAGTACTTC. Encoded protein: CASSDSEREQYF.

This clone was seen only once. The genes are TRBV6-5 and TRBJ2-1, with 9 bases lining up with TRBD1. Looked up from germline, CDR1 is MNHEY and CDR2 is SVGAGI. Trimming removed 6 bases from V and 9 bases from J; junction bases left unmatched: 12. The CDR3 loop spans 15 amino acids. For the CDR3, the DNA is TGTGCCAGCAGCCAATCGGGGACAGGGAGTGTTGAGCAGTTCTTC. It codes for CASSQSGTGSVEQFF.